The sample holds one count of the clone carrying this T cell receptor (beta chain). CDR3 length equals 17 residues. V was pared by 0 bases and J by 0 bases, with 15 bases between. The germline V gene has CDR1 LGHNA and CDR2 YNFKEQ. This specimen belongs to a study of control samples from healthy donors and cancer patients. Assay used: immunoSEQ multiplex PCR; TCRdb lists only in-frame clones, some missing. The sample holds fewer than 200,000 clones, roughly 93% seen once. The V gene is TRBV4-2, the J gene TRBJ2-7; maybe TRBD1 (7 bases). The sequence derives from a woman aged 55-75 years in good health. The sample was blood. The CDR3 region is CASSQDGAGQSSYEQYF. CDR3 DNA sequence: TGTGCCAGCAGCCAAGACGGGGCGGGACAGAGCTCCTACGAGCAGTACTTC.